This TCR beta chain was observed in a study of T cells in Graves' hyperthyroidism and ophthalmopathy (dated by TCRdb to 2018 to 2020). About the full investigation: Peripheral blood was sampled at the time of initial diagnosis, prior to any treatment. To identify distinguishing TCR V-J signatures, a discovery cohort of about a hundred patients was used, comprising 43 with Graves' ophthalmopathy and roughly 60 with stable Graves' hyperthyroidism. Prospective prediction of ophthalmopathy was tested in an independent validation cohort of some 19 hyperthyroidism patients and some 17 patients who later progressed to ophthalmopathy. The 100 discovery patients were randomly divided into training and test sets at a 7:3 ratio. Thyroid tissue and blood T-cell repertoires from six Graves' hyperthyroidism patients were also compared in the study. Following sampling, methimazole starting at 30 mg daily was given to hyperthyroidism patients, and high-dose intravenous methylprednisolone was given to ophthalmopathy patients. The paper describes TCR Vbeta CDR3 sequencing of around 140 peripheral blood samples, made up of some 40 ophthalmopathy patients, around 73 hyperthyroidism patients and some 17 progressor patients. What the work shows at the level of the full study, not this receptor alone: No statistical method was used to set the sample size in advance, and investigators knew the group allocation. In cross-validation, a model built on a 13 V-J signature told ophthalmopathy apart from stable hyperthyroidism with under 90% sensitivity and around 81% specificity, and in testing the same model reached 80%/75%. Most expanded thyroid clonotypes (frequency above 0.001) were also detected in blood, a finding suggesting that blood repertoires may reflect thyroid immune responses. In validation, the model predicted progression to ophthalmopathy a median of about 6.5 months before onset, with about 71% sensitivity and 72.22% specificity.

This clonotype was found a few times. The antigen it recognizes is unknown. Within one base of it there is no much larger clone, and no base qualities were kept. Ophthalmopathy patients had moderately to severely active disease, with a Clinical Activity Score of 3 or more, a NOSPECS grade of 4 or more, and a disease duration of less than 3 months. Patients with uncontrolled infections, other autoimmune diseases, pregnancy or lactation were excluded. Diagnoses relied on clinical symptoms, serum thyroxine and TRAb, thyroid ultrasound and orbital computed tomography. PBMCs were separated from around 9.1 ml of fresh peripheral blood using Ficoll-Paque density gradient centrifugation. Total RNA was extracted using Trizol reagent, and RNA quality was assessed on an Agilent 2100 Bioanalyzer. The TCR beta CDR3 regions were amplified from the RNA transcripts. A first-round RT-PCR of the TCR CDR3 used the HTBI primer set with the Qiagen OneStep RT-PCR kit. Libraries were constructed in a second round of multiplex PCR, after which size selection and purification were performed. The libraries were sequenced on an Illumina HiSeq2000 using paired-end 100 bp reads. On the authors' methods: SOAPnuke was used to process the raw data, removing reads that contained adapters or uncalled bases, had a mean Phred below 15, or lacked an exact match to the constant primer or identifier. High-quality paired reads were merged with COPE v1.2.5, and unique nucleotide sequences were defined as clonotypes. Clonotypes were aligned to IMGT TRBV, TRBD and TRBJ reference segments using MiTCR v1.1. Only V-J combinations with frequency above 0.0001, covering 99% to 99.2% of repertoires, were analysed. The TCS score was defined as F50 (clonal expansion) divided by E x V (chaos), with BLOSUM62-based TCRdist calculated between CDR3 peptides within each V-J. Welch's t-statistics and random forest reduced fewer than 600 V-J features to 13, which were used in a naive Bayes classifier (R e1071). TCRdb handled the public reads itself, with Q25 trimming in fastp and clone calling in MiXCR, and kept productive beta chains. Records with the same CDR3 protein are collapsed into one entry carrying the most frequent genes and DNA. TCRdb, not the authors, supplied the V and J calls. Within this sample are hundreds of thousands of distinct CDR3 sequences, with less than 25% of them counted one time only. The top ten constitute 30% to 40% of the sample.

The germline V gene encodes CDR1 SGDLS and CDR2 YYNGEE. V is clipped by 3 bases and J by 7 bases, and the sequence between their germline boundaries is 22 bases long. From the cysteine up to the phenylalanine, the CDR3 has a length of 16 residues. The sequence is cut down to CDR3 DNA, 48 bases in frame from base 1. The clonotype comes from a man aged 25-40 years with Graves' ophthalmopathy. Material for sequencing was blood. The chain joins TRBV9 to TRBJ1-2; possibly the D gene is TRBD1, per 5 matching bases. The CDR3 protein is CASSDSPGDLLVGYTF. In nucleotide form, the sequence is TGTGCCAGCAGCGATTCCCCGGGGGATTTGCTGGTTGGCTACACCTTC.